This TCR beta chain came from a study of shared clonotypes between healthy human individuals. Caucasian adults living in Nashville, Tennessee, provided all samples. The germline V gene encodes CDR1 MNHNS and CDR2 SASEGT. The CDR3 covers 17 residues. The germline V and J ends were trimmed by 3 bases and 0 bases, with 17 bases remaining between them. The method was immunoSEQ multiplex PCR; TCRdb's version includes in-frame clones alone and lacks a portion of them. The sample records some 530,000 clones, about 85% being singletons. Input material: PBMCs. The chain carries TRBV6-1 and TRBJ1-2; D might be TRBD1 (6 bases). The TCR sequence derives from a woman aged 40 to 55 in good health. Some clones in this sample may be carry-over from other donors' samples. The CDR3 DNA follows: TGTGCCAGCAGTGAGATGGGGCTCAGGGGAACTAACTATGGCTACACCTTC. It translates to CASSEMGLRGTNYGYTF.